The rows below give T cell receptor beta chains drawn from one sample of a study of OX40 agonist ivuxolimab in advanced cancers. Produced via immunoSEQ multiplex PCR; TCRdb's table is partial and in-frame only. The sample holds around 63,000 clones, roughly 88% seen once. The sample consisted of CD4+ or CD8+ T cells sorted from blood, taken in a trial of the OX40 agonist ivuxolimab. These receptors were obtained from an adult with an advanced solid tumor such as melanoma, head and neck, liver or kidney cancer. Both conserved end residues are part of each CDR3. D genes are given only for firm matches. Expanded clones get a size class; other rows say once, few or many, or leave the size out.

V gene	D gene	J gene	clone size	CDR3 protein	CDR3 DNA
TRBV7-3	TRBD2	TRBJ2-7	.	CASSLMGTSGSEQYF	TGTGCCAGCAGCTTAATGGGGACTAGCGGGAGTGAGCAGTACTTC
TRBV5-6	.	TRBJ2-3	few	CASSTPERKHTDTQYF	TGTGCCAGCAGCACCCCGGAAAGAAAGCACACAGATACGCAGTATTTT
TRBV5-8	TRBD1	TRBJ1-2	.	CASSLVLAGTGGAFNGYTF	TGTGCCAGCAGCTTGGTATTGGCCGGGACAGGGGGCGCATTTAATGGCTACACCTTC
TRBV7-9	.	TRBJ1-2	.	CASSWNYGYTF	TGTGCCAGCAGCTGGAACTATGGCTACACCTTC
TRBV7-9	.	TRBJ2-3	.	CASSLGLGVSDTQYF	TGTGCCAGCAGCTTAGGTCTAGGTGTTTCAGATACGCAGTATTTT
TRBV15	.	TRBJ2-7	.	CATSRDRVGGYEQYF	TGTGCCACCAGCAGAGATAGAGTAGGGGGCTACGAGCAGTACTTC
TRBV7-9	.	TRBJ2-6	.	CASSPTTGANVLTF	TGTGCCAGCAGCCCCACAACTGGGGCCAACGTCCTGACTTTC
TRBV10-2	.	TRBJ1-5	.	CASTWGGRQPQHF	TGCGCCAGCACCTGGGGGGGGCGGCAGCCCCAGCATTTT
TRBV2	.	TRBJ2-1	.	CASRAGTGPYNEQFF	TGTGCCAGCAGAGCCGGGACTGGACCTTACAATGAGCAGTTCTTC
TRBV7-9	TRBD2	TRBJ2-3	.	CASSLLNLAGGRGTDTQYF	TGTGCCAGCAGCTTATTGAACCTAGCGGGAGGGAGGGGCACAGATACGCAGTATTTT
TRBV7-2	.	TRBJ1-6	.	CASSLVLQGYHNSPLHF	TGTGCCAGCAGCTTAGTCCTCCAGGGGTATCATAATTCACCCCTCCACTTT
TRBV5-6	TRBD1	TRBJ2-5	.	CASSEDRVETQYF	TGTGCCAGCAGCGAGGACAGGGTAGAGACCCAGTACTTC
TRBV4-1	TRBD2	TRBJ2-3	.	CASSPQSGRALTDTQYF	TGCGCCAGCAGCCCACAAAGCGGGAGGGCCCTCACAGATACGCAGTATTTT
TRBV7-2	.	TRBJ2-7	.	CASSLGFSTYEQYF	TGTGCCAGCAGCTTAGGATTCAGCACCTACGAGCAGTACTTC
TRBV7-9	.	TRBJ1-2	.	CASSSKPGRLNYGYTF	TGTGCCAGCAGCTCCAAACCGGGACGGTTAAACTATGGCTACACCTTC
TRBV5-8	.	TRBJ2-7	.	CASSLAVGGGLAYEQYF	TGTGCCAGCAGCTTGGCCGTTGGGGGCGGGCTTGCCTACGAGCAGTACTTC
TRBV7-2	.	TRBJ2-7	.	CASSLRYEQYF	TGTGCCAGCAGCTTAAGGTACGAGCAGTACTTC
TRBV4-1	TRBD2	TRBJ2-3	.	CASSQRTSATDTQYF	TGCGCCAGCAGCCAAAGAACTAGCGCTACAGATACGCAGTATTTT
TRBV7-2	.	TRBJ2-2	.	CASSPYQQVFGELFF	TGTGCCAGCAGCCCCTACCAACAGGTTTTCGGGGAGCTGTTTTTT
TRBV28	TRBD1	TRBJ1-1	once	CASSLADRGSTEAFF	TGTGCCAGCAGTTTAGCGGACAGGGGGAGCACTGAAGCTTTCTTT
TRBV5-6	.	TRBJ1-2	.	CASSLAPTQRGYTF	TGCGCCAGCAGCTTGGCCCCGACGCAGCGAGGCTACACCTTC
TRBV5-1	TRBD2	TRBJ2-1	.	CASSLVAGAYNEQFF	TGCGCCAGCAGCTTGGTTGCGGGAGCCTACAATGAGCAGTTCTTC
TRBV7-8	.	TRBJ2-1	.	CASSSRGGFLYNEQFF	TGTGCCAGCAGCTCCCGCGGCGGGTTTTTGTACAATGAGCAGTTCTTC
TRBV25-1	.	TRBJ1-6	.	CASSESRGSYNSPLHF	TGTGCCAGCAGTGAATCCCGGGGCTCCTATAATTCACCCCTCCACTTT
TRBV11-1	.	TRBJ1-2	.	CASSQSRGSYGYTF	TGTGCCAGCAGCCAATCCCGGGGGAGTTATGGCTACACCTTC
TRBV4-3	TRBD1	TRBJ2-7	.	CASSRTGEFGEQYF	TGCGCCAGCAGCCGGACAGGGGAGTTTGGCGAGCAGTACTTC
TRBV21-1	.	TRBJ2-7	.	CASSAERQAYEQYF	TGTGCCAGCAGCGCTGAGAGACAGGCCTACGAGCAGTACTTC
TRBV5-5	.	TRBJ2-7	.	CASSQNYEQYF	TGTGCCAGCAGCCAAAACTACGAGCAGTACTTC
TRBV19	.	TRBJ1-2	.	CASSIGPSYGYTF	TGTGCCAGTAGTATAGGGCCAAGTTATGGCTACACCTTC
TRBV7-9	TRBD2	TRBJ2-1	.	CASSLSGLANNEQFF	TGTGCCAGCAGCCTCTCGGGACTAGCAAACAATGAGCAGTTCTTC
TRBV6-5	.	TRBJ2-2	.	CASSYRGGFGTGELFF	TGTGCCAGCAGTTACAGGGGGGGATTTGGAACCGGGGAGCTGTTTTTT
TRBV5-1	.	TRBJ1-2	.	CASSSKAGGPRGYTF	TGCGCCAGCAGCTCCAAAGCCGGGGGGCCGCGGGGCTACACCTTC
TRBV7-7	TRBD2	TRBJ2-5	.	CASSQGLARAETQYF	TGTGCCAGCAGCCAGGGACTAGCGAGGGCAGAGACCCAGTACTTC
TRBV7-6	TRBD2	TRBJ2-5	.	CASSYLAGGGGETQYF	TGTGCCAGCAGTTACCTAGCGGGGGGAGGTGGAGAGACCCAGTACTTC
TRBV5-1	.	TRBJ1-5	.	CASSPEGNQPQHF	TGCGCCAGCAGCCCTGAAGGCAATCAGCCCCAGCATTTT
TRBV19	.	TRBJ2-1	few	CASNIGGGGGRGEQFF	TGTGCCAGTAATATAGGGGGAGGGGGTGGTCGTGGTGAGCAGTTCTTC
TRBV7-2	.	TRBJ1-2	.	CASSRIQGFYGYTF	TGTGCCAGCAGCCGTATCCAGGGGTTCTATGGCTACACCTTC
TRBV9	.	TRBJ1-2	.	CASSVRGAGSGYTF	TGTGCCAGCAGCGTGAGGGGGGCCGGGTCCGGCTACACCTTC
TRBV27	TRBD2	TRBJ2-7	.	CASSFNSGRAYEQYF	TGTGCCAGCAGTTTTAACAGCGGGAGGGCCTACGAGCAGTACTTC
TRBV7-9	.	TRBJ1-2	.	CASRYLGQPNYGYTF	TGTGCCAGCAGATACTTAGGACAGCCTAACTATGGCTACACCTTC
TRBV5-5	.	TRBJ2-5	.	CASSLLAGKVSETQYF	TGTGCCAGCAGCTTGTTAGCCGGGAAGGTTTCAGAGACCCAGTACTTC
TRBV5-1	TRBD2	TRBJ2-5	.	CASSLDPGGGETQYF	TGCGCCAGCAGCTTGGATCCGGGAGGAGGGGAGACCCAGTACTTC
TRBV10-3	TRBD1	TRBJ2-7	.	CAIRETGASYEQYF	TGTGCCATCAGGGAGACAGGGGCCTCCTACGAGCAGTACTTC
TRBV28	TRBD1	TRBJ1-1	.	CASSSTGTGPTEAFF	TGTGCCAGCAGCTCTACCGGGACAGGGCCCACTGAAGCTTTCTTT
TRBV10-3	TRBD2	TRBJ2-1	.	CAISVTVAGYEQFF	TGTGCCATCAGTGTGACGGTAGCGGGATATGAGCAGTTCTTC
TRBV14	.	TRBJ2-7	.	CASSGGGLGPSYEQYF	TGTGCCAGCAGCGGGGGCGGTCTGGGACCCTCCTACGAGCAGTACTTC
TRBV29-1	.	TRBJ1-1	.	CSVAGGGIPEAFF	TGCAGCGTTGCGGGGGGGGGTATACCTGAAGCTTTCTTT
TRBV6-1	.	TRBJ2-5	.	CASSPGLGLQETQYF	TGTGCCAGCAGTCCAGGCCTGGGCCTCCAAGAGACCCAGTACTTC
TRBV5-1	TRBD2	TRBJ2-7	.	CASSEPGLFYEQYF	TGCGCCAGCAGCGAACCGGGACTATTCTACGAGCAGTACTTC
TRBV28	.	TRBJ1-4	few	CASSPSLGGGEKLFF	TGTGCCAGCAGTCCAAGTTTAGGGGGAGGGGAAAAACTGTTTTTT
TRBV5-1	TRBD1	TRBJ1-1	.	CASSSGQGIGTEAFF	TGCGCCAGCAGCTCGGGACAGGGGATTGGCACTGAAGCTTTCTTT
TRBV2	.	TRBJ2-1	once	CASSVEDNEQFF	TGTGCCAGCAGCGTGGAGGACAATGAGCAGTTCTTC
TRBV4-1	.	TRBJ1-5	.	CASSLRRGDTGPQHF	TGCGCCAGCAGCCTTCGACGGGGAGATACTGGGCCCCAGCATTTT